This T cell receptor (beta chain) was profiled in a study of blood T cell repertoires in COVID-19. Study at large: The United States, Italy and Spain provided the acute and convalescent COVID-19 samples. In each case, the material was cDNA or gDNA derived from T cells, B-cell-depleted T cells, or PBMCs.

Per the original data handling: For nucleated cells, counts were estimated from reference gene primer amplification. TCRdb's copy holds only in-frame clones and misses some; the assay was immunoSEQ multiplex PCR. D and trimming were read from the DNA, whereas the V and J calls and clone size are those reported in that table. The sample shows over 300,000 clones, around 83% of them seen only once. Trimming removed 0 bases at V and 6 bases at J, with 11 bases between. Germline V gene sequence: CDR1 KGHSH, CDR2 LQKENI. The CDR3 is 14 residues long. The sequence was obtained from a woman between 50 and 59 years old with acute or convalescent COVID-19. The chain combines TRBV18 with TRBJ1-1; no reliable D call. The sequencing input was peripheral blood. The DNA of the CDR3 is TGTGCCAGCTCACCACCGCTCGGGTACGCTGAAGCTTTCTTT. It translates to CASSPPLGYAEAFF.